One and the same sample provided the 18 T cell receptor beta chains below, sequenced in a study of shared clonotypes between healthy human individuals. Libraries were prepared by immunoSEQ multiplex PCR; TCRdb keeps only in-frame clonotypes and omits some of them. The sample lists 2 million to 3 million clones; approximately 94% were seen once. The sequenced material came from naive CD4+ T cells from PBMCs. Subset in this sample: CD45RA+ positively selected. These receptors were obtained from a young man in good health. Some clones in this sample may be carry-over from other donors' samples.

This sequence joins TRBV7-2 and TRBJ2-7, with TRBD2 matching over 10 bases. With 1 base clipped from V and 3 bases from J, the junction kept 3 bases outside the gene matches. The length of the CDR3 is 15 residues. Germline lookup yields CDR1 SGHTA and CDR2 FQGNSA. The CDR3 DNA reads as TGTGCCAGCAGCTTAGTGGTAGCGGGAGGCTACGAGCAGTACTTC. This translates into CASSLVVAGGYEQYF.

J is TRBJ1-5 and V is TRBV30, with a possible D match to TRBD1 (6 bases). Trimming left V 3 bases short and J 1 base short, with 22 bases between. This CDR3 has 18 residues. Germline loops: CDR1 GTSNPN, CDR2 SVGIG (reference sequence). CDR3 sequence (DNA): TGTGCCTGGAGCGCGCCGGGACAACTATTGAGGAGCAATCAGCCCCAGCATTTT. Encoded protein: CAWSAPGQLLRSNQPQHF. The variable domain in full, completed from reference TRBV30 and TRBJ1-5, reads SQTIHQWPATLVQPVGSPLSLECTVEGTSNPNLYWYRQAAGRGLQLLFYSVGIGQISSEVPQNLSASRPQDRQFILSSKKLLLSDSGFYLCAWSAPGQLLRSNQPQHFGDGTRLSIL.

The rearrangement uses TRBV30 and TRBJ2-2; 9 bases map to TRBD1. The V segment lost 4 bases and the J segment 4 bases; nucleotides outside the gene matches: 7. The CDR3 extends over 15 amino acids. Germline CDR1 and CDR2: GTSNPN and SVGIG (reference sequence). Here the CDR3 reads CAWKNRGRSTGELFF. CDR3 in DNA: TGTGCCTGGAAAAACAGGGGGCGCAGCACCGGGGAGCTGTTTTTT.

This chain connects TRBV7-7 to TRBJ1-4, with D maybe TRBD1 (6 bases). This CDR3 has 15 residues. Germline values: CDR1 SSHAT, CDR2 FNYEAQ (reference sequence). V was pared by 6 bases and J by 8 bases, with 19 bases between. CDR3 sequence: CASSPSGGRTEKLFF. CDR3 in DNA: TGTGCCAGCAGTCCCTCCGGGGGGCGTACCGAAAAACTGTTTTTT.

This clone came up once. This chain links TRBV6-1 with TRBJ1-1, with 12 bases identical to TRBD1. Germline values: CDR1 MNHNS, CDR2 SASEGT. The V gene end was trimmed by 4 bases and the J gene end by 6 bases; junction bases not matched to a gene: 9. The CDR3 spans 16 residues. The CDR3 is CASSVNRDRGPAEAFF. The CDR3 coding sequence is TGTGCCAGCAGTGTAAACCGGGACAGGGGGCCCGCTGAAGCTTTCTTT.

This sequence joins TRBV5-5 and TRBJ2-6; the match to TRBD1 covers 8 bases. With V trimmed by 5 bases and J by 2 bases, 9 bases remained unmatched. Germline CDR1 is SGHKS and CDR2 is YYEKEE (reference sequence). The CDR3 length is 17 residues. The CDR3 DNA reads as TGTGCCAGCAGTGCCGGGACAGGAAAACCTGGGGCCAACGTCCTGACTTTC. Its protein product is CASSAGTGKPGANVLTF.

The chain uses TRBV28 and TRBJ1-5; TRBD1 is a possible D gene (6 bases). The CDR3 sequence is 15 residues long. Germline CDR1 reads MDHEN; CDR2 reads SYDVKM. V was pared by 6 bases and J by 4 bases, with 16 bases between. The CDR3 DNA is TGTGCCAGCAGACGGCCGGGGGCTCCGAATCAGCCCCAGCATTTT. This gives the protein CASRRPGAPNQPQHF. Based on the CDR3 plus reference TRBV28 and TRBJ1-5, the full variable domain is DVKVTQSSRYLVKRTGEKVFLECVQDMDHENMFWYRQDPGLGLRLIYFSYDVKMKEKGDIPEGYSVSREKKERFSLILESASTNQTSMYLCASRRPGAPNQPQHFGDGTRLSIL.

V gene TRBV15 combines with J gene TRBJ2-5; TRBD2 matches at 8 bases. The CDR3 length is 16 residues. V shed 6 bases, J shed 3 bases, and the junction held 12 bases outside the gene matches. Germline CDR1 reads LNHNV; CDR2 reads YYDKDF (reference sequence). The CDR3 loop reads CATSTGLARPEETQYF. DNA of the CDR3: TGTGCCACCAGTACTGGACTAGCTCGGCCCGAAGAGACCCAGTACTTC.

The rearrangement links TRBV27 to TRBJ2-7, with 7 positions matching TRBD2. This CDR3 has 17 amino acids. From germline, CDR1 is MNHEY and CDR2 SMNVEV (reference sequence). Trimming removed 2 bases from V and 2 bases from J; junction bases left unmatched: 12. The CDR3 sequence: CASSLGERDHTPYEQYF. CDR3 DNA sequence: TGTGCCAGCAGTTTAGGGGAGCGGGACCATACCCCCTACGAGCAGTACTTC.

The chain is built from TRBV28 and TRBJ1-5; D unclear. Germline CDR1 MDHEN, CDR2 SYDVKM. V was pared by 5 bases and J by 6 bases, with 11 bases between. This CDR3 spans 13 amino acids. The CDR3, as DNA: TGTGCCAGCAGTCCTGGACTGGGTCAGCCCCAGCATTTT. It is translated as CASSPGLGQPQHF. The whole variable domain, remainder taken from reference TRBV28 and TRBJ1-5, is DVKVTQSSRYLVKRTGEKVFLECVQDMDHENMFWYRQDPGLGLRLIYFSYDVKMKEKGDIPEGYSVSREKKERFSLILESASTNQTSMYLCASSPGLGQPQHFGDGTRLSIL.

On this clone itself: This CDR3 is also generated by other DNA sequences in the sample. The CDR3 loop is CASSPGLATYNEQFF. The CDR3 bases are TGCGCCAGCAGCCCCGGACTAGCCACCTACAATGAGCAGTTCTTC. This sequence joins TRBV5-1 and TRBJ2-1, with 8 bases that match TRBD2. Germline-derived CDR1 and CDR2 are SGHRS and YFSETQ. The V gene end was trimmed by 4 bases and the J gene end by 2 bases; junction bases not matched to a gene: 5. The CDR3 has 15 residues.

J is TRBJ1-1 and V is TRBV7-9, with D possibly being TRBD1 (5 bases). There are 14 residues in the CDR3. The V end was cut by 2 bases, the J end by 4 bases, with 11 bases between. Germline V lookup: CDR1 SEHNR, CDR2 FQNEAQ (reference sequence). CDR3: CASSLQGVSTEAFF. The CDR3 DNA is TGTGCCAGCAGCTTACAGGGTGTAAGCACTGAAGCTTTCTTT.

The J gene is TRBJ2-1, the V gene TRBV6-5; 7 bases map to TRBD2. The CDR3 spans 15 residues. Trimming took 6 bases from V and 5 from J; bases not matched to a gene: 10. Germline CDR1 reads MNHEY; CDR2 reads SVGAGI. The CDR3 loop is CASRHFGTTNNEQFF. DNA of the CDR3: TGTGCCAGCAGGCACTTCGGGACTACAAACAATGAGCAGTTCTTC.

The V gene is TRBV7-3, the J gene TRBJ1-1; TRBD1 might be the D (5 bases). Germline CDR1 reads SGHTA; CDR2 reads FQGTGA. V lost 5 bases, J lost 0 bases, and 7 bases lay in between. The CDR3 is 13 residues long. CDR3: CASSTQVNTEAFF. DNA for the CDR3: TGTGCCAGCAGCACACAGGTGAACACTGAAGCTTTCTTT.

This chain links TRBV6-5 with TRBJ1-2; 7 bases are a match to TRBD1. J was trimmed by 2 bases and V by 6 bases; bases with no gene match: 6. Germline-derived CDR1 and CDR2 are MNHEY and SVGAGI. The CDR3 covers 14 residues. In nucleotides, the CDR3 is TGTGCCAGCAGCCACGACAGGGCAAACTATGGCTACACCTTC. This encodes CASSHDRANYGYTF.

This clone was counted a single time. V gene TRBV10-2 combines with J gene TRBJ2-5, with D perhaps matching TRBD2 (6 bases). The CDR3 is 13 amino acids. Trimming left V 5 bases short and J 5 bases short, with 12 bases between. Germline CDR1 WSHSY, CDR2 SAAADI. The CDR3 region is CASSSGGAETQYF. CDR3 bases: TGCGCCAGCAGTTCCGGAGGGGCGGAGACCCAGTACTTC.

The J gene is TRBJ2-2, the V gene TRBV5-1; no definite D call. CDR1 is SGHRS, CDR2 YFSETQ, per germline. Deletions cut 4 bases from V and 0 bases from J, with 7 bases between. The CDR3 runs 14 residues. The CDR3: CASSPNSNTGELFF. Written as DNA, the CDR3 is TGCGCCAGCAGCCCTAACTCGAACACCGGGGAGCTGTTTTTT. Supplemented by reference TRBV5-1 and TRBJ2-2, the full variable domain reads KAGVTQTPRYLIKTRGQQVTLSCSPISGHRSVSWYQQTPGQGLQFLFEYFSETQRNKGNFPGRFSGRQFSNSRSEMNVSTLELGDSALYLCASSPNSNTGELFFGEGSRLTVL.

The chain has TRBV9 and TRBJ2-7, with D perhaps being TRBD1 or TRBD2 (5 bases each). The germline CDR1 and CDR2 sequences are SGDLS and YYNGEE. This CDR3 comprises 14 residues. The V end lost 3 bases, the J end lost 1 base, and 11 bases lay between the germline ends. This CDR3 reads CASSARDRSYEQYF. CDR3 DNA sequence: TGTGCCAGCAGCGCCCGGGACCGTTCCTACGAGCAGTACTTC.